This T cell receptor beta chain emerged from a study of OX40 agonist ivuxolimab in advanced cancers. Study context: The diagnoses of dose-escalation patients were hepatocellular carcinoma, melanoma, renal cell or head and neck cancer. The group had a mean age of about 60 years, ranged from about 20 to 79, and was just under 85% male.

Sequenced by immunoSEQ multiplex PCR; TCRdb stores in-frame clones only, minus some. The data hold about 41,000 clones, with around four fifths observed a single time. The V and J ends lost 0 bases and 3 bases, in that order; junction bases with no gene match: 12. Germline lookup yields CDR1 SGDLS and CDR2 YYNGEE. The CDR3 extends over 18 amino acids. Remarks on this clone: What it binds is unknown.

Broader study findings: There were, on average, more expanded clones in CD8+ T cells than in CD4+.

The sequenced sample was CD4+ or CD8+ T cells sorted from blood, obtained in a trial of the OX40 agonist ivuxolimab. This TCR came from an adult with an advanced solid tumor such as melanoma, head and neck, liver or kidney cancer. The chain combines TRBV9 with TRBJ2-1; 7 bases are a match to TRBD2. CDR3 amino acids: CASSVASGGASSYNEQFF. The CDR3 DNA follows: TGTGCCAGCAGCGTAGCTAGCGGAGGGGCGAGTAGCTACAATGAGCAGTTCTTC.